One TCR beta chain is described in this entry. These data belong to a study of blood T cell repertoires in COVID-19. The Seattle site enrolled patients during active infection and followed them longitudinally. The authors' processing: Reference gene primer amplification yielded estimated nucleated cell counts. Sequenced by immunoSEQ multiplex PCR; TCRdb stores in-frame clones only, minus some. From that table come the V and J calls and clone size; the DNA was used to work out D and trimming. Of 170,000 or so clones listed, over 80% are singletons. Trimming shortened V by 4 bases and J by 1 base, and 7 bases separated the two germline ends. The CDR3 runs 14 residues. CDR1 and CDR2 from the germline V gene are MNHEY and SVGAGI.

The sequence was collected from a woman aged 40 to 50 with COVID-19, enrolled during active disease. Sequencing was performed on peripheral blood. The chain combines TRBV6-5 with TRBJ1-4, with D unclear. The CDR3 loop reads CASSSSLTNEKLFF. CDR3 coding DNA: TGTGCCAGCAGTTCGAGTCTAACTAATGAAAAACTGTTTTTT.